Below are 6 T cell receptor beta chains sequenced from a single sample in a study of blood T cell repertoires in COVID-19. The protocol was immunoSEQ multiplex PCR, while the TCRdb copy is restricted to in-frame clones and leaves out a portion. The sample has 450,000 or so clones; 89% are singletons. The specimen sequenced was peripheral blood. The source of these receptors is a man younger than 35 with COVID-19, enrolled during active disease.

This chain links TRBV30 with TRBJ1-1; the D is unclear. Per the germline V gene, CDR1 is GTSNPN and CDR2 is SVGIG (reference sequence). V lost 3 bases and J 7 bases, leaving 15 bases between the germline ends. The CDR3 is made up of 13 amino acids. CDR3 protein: CAWSPGREIEAFF. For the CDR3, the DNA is TGTGCCTGGAGCCCGGGGAGGGAGATTGAAGCTTTCTTT.

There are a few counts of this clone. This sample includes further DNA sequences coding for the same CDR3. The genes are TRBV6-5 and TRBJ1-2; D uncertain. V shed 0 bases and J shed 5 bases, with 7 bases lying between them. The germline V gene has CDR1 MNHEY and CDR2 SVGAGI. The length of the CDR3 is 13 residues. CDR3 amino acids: CASSYSTGYGYTF. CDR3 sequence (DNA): TGTGCCAGCAGTTACTCGACGGGATATGGCTACACCTTC.

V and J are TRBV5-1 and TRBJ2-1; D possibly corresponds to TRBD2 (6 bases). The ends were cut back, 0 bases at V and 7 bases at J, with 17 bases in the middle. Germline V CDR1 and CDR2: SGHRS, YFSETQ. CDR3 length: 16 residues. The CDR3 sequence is CASSLDVAGHKNEQFF. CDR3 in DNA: TGCGCCAGCAGCTTGGACGTGGCGGGGCACAAAAATGAGCAGTTCTTC.

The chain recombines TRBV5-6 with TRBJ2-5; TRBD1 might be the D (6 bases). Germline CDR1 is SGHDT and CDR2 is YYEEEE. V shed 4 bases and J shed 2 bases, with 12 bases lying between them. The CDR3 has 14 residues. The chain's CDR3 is CASSLGQLQETQYF. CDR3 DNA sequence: TGTGCCAGCAGCCTAGGACAGTTACAAGAGACCCAGTACTTC.

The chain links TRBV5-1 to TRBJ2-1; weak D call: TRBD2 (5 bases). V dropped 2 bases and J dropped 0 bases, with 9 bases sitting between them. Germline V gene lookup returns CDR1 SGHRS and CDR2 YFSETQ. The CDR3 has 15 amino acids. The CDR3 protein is CASSFGSRSYNEQFF. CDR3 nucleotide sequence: TGCGCCAGCAGCTTTGGGAGTCGCTCCTACAATGAGCAGTTCTTC.

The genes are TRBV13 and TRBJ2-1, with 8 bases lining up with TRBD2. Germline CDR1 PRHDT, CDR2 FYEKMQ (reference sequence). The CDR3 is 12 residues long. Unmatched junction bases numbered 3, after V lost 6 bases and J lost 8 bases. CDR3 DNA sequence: TGTGCCAGCAGGAGCGGGAGCCATGAGCAGTTCTTC. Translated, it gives CASRSGSHEQFF.